This T cell receptor beta chain was captured by sequencing in a study of shared clonotypes between healthy human individuals. This clone was observed a single time. Its target is not known. CD8 cells classed as naive were CD45RO-negative and positively selected for CCR7, excluding terminally differentiated effector memory CD45RA+ cells. Study findings and constraints: Among non-shared clonotypes, generation probabilities were lower than among those shared by all four donors.

The ends were cut back, 5 bases at V and 10 bases at J, with 11 bases in the middle. Germline CDR1 MGHRA, CDR2 YSYEKL. This CDR3 spans 12 amino acids. Assay execution proceeded at the deep level. As processed by the authors: Owing to the provision of junction-only sequences devoid of quality scores by immunoSEQ, filtering differed. Repertoires were generated with immunoSEQ multiplex PCR, while TCRdb's copy carries only in-frame clones and drops some. That table gives V, J and clone size, and the DNA gave D and trimming. This sample carries approximately 600,000 clones, 95% of them seen once, and the ten largest clones take 0.11%.

Material for sequencing was naive CD8+ T cells sorted from blood. This receptor was obtained from a woman in her twenties or thirties in good health. The V gene is TRBV4-1, the J gene TRBJ1-4; D unresolved. CDR3 in amino acids: CASSTKVGKLFF. CDR3 nucleotides: TGCGCCAGCAGCACGAAAGTCGGAAAACTGTTTTTT.